This entry is about one T cell receptor (beta chain). The data are from a study of identical twins. In TCRdb, the 5' RACE reads were re-called with MiXCR into one record per CDR3 protein. The sample has about 210,000 distinct CDR3 sequences, roughly a tenth seen once. This CDR3 has 14 residues. With 5 bases clipped from V and 6 bases from J, the junction kept 6 bases outside the gene matches. Germline assignment: CDR1 SGHAT and CDR2 FQNNGV. Sequencing used memory (CD45RO+) T cells sorted from blood. This chain joins TRBV11-2 and TRBJ2-2; 7 positions agree with TRBD1. The TCR originated in a woman aged 18-35 years in good health. The CDR3 DNA sequence: TGTGCCAGCAGCCCGGGACAGATCCCCGGGGAGCTGTTTTTT. Translating it yields CASSPGQIPGELFF.